These T cell receptor beta chains were read from a single sample in a study of early T cells in non-severe SARS-CoV-2 infection. TCRdb re-analysed the 5' RACE reads in MiXCR, keeping a single row per CDR3 protein. The sample has fewer than 30,000 distinct CDR3 sequences, 5.4% seen once. Sample: whole blood. These receptor sequences come from an adult who was a healthcare worker with PCR-confirmed SARS-CoV-2 infection or an uninfected control (not recorded which). The conserved cysteine and the conserved F or W are not part of the CDR3 here.

J,V,CDR3
TRBJ2-7,TRBV6-1,ASSAGTLDEQY
TRBJ2-5,TRBV20-1,SASTVETQY
TRBJ2-1,TRBV27,ASSRRLWDPKAQF
TRBJ1-1,TRBV5-1,ASSPTGNELLVNTEAF
TRBJ1-6,TRBV28,ASSAQGTLSPLH
TRBJ2-2,TRBV7-2,ARGPRPGPIINTGELF
TRBJ2-6,TRBV29-1,SVDRGRRGANVLT
TRBJ1-1,TRBV6-6,ASSFPGRMNTEAF
TRBJ2-1,TRBV7-2,ASSLGRGGLNEQF
TRBJ1-1,TRBV29-1,SVGSGWGMNTEAF
TRBJ1-5,TRBV20-1,SARDLDGDNQPQH
TRBJ2-3,TRBV2,ASGLAGVTDTQY
TRBJ1-2,TRBV7-2,ASSLRQNYGYT
TRBJ2-1,TRBV20-1,SADLGTTYNEQF
TRBJ1-2,TRBV5-4,ASTPLTGNYGYT
TRBJ2-7,TRBV6-6,ASSYQGRGYEQY
TRBJ1-1,TRBV12-5,ASGLPLMNTEAF
TRBJ2-5,TRBV2,ASSKASGEETQY
TRBJ2-3,TRBV12-3/TRBV12-4,ASSLGLDTQY
TRBJ2-3,TRBV20-1,SAPKKDHLNTDTQY
TRBJ2-1,TRBV11-2,ASSSRTSGSSYNEQF
TRBJ1-1,TRBV25-1,ASSELMGGHHEAF
TRBJ2-7,TRBV12-3/TRBV12-4,ASSPRDRDSRYEQY
TRBJ2-4,TRBV6-2/TRBV6-3,ASSSYHGQGLAKNIQY
TRBJ2-1,TRBV27,ASSLAASGRHEQF
TRBJ1-1,TRBV28,ASRKGPPGAF
TRBJ2-7,TRBV3-1,ASSQDYRDSYEQY
TRBJ2-1,TRBV6-4,ASSPTSGSSYNEQF
TRBJ2-3,TRBV7-9,ASSGQGELSSTDTQY
TRBJ2-7,TRBV7-2,ASSLAGSGRLSYEQY
TRBJ1-1,TRBV28,ASILSRGHTEAF
TRBJ1-4,TRBV5-1,ASSLVSRNEKLF
TRBJ1-1,TRBV5-1,ASSLAGPRSTEAF
TRBJ1-5,TRBV5-6,ASSSRGSNQPQH